The TCR beta chain described here comes from a study of Ad26.COV2.S vaccination and SARS-CoV-2 variants. Broader study findings: The breadth of spike-specific CD8+ and CD4+ T cell responses after vaccination was reportedly substantial. The TCR breadth and depth analyses may have produced an underestimate of total T cell responses.

As to treatment: around 19 received Ad26.COV2.S at low or high dose, single or two shots; five or six received placebo; per-sample allocation not given. Collection of the samples took place on day 63 after the first injection of vaccine or placebo. Generated by immunoSEQ multiplex PCR, the TCRdb table keeps only in-frame clones and is missing some. This table holds roughly 270,000 clones, around 87% found once. To note about this clone: What it recognizes is unknown.

The V gene lost 0 bases and the J gene lost 6 bases, with 12 bases spanning the gap. The CDR3 has 14 residues. CDR1 SGHRS and CDR2 YFSETQ come from the germline V gene. The TCR comes from a person aged 18-65 years who received the Ad26.COV2.S COVID-19 vaccine or a placebo. This specimen was peripheral blood, taken in a trial of Ad26.COV2.S vaccine versus placebo. The chain joins TRBV5-1 to TRBJ1-1; D gene uncertain. This chain's CDR3 is CASSLDGRWAEAFF. DNA for the CDR3: TGCGCCAGCAGCTTGGACGGCAGGTGGGCTGAAGCTTTCTTT.